Following are 8 T cell receptor beta chains from one sample sequenced in a study of metastatic and nonmetastatic thyroid tumors. TCRdb recomputed clones from the PCR reads via MiXCR. The sample contains tens of thousands of clones, over 10% of which appear only once. All patients were untreated before thyroid surgery. Sequenced input: blood. The receptor set was obtained from a female donor with papillary thyroid cancer or a benign thyroid nodule (not recorded which). Some clones in this sample may be carry-over from other donors' samples.

This clone has a count of ten or more. This chain connects TRBV15 to TRBJ2-1; 9 positions agree with TRBD2. This CDR3 comprises 15 residues. Germline-derived CDR1 and CDR2 are LNHNV and YYDKDF (reference sequence). V trimming: 2 bases; J trimming: 1 base; junction bases outside the gene matches: 0. In DNA form, the CDR3 reads TGTGCCACCAGCAGAAGCGGGAGGTCCTACAATGAGCAGTTCTTC. This codes for CATSRSGRSYNEQFF.

The table lists this clone with many counts. A much bigger clone sits one base away, suggesting this may be a read error. Other DNA sequences in this sample translate to the same CDR3. The chain employs TRBV2 and TRBJ1-6; weak D call: TRBD1 (6 bases). Trimming shortened V by 5 bases and J by 7 bases, and 24 bases separated the two germline ends. The CDR3 contains 18 residues. Germline V gene data show CDR1 as SNHLY and CDR2 as FYNNEI. CDR3 protein: CASSSYGTGAVGNSPLHF. The CDR3 DNA sequence: TGTGCCAGCAGTTCGTACGGGACGGGGGCAGTTGGAAATTCACCCCTCCACTTT.

There are many counts of this clone. The chain joins TRBV5-6 to TRBJ1-1, with TRBD1 identical over 9 bases. V shed 7 bases, J shed 4 bases, and the junction held 11 bases outside the gene matches. This CDR3 spans 15 amino acids. CDR1 SGHDT and CDR2 YYEEEE come from the germline V gene. The CDR3 bases are TGTGCCAGCTCGAGGGAGGGACAGGGTGGCACTGAAGCTTTCTTT. It encodes CASSREGQGGTEAFF.

Concerning this clone: A single base separates this from a much larger clone, so it may be a read error. The chain links TRBV12-3 or TRBV12-4 to TRBJ1-2; weak D call: TRBD1 (6 bases). The CDR3 extends over 13 amino acids. CDR3 DNA: TGTGCCAGCAATACCGACAGGAGGGCTGGCTGCACCTTC. Its translation: CASNTDRRAGCTF.

This clone was seen ten or more times. The chain employs TRBV4-1 and TRBJ1-5, with TRBD1 matching 7 bases. The germline gives CDR1 MGHRA, CDR2 YSYEKL. The CDR3 covers 17 residues. V lost 1 base and J lost 0; bases outside the gene matches: 6. The CDR3 nucleotides read TGCGCCAGCAGCCAAGTTGGGACAGCGTATAGCAATCAGCCCCAGCATTTT. Translation: CASSQVGTAYSNQPQHF.

This clone has at least ten counts. The J gene is TRBJ2-1, the V gene TRBV5-4; D may be TRBD2 (7 bases). The CDR3 contains 14 residues. With 4 bases removed from V and 8 bases from J, the gap between germline ends came to 16 bases. The germline gives CDR1 SGHNT, CDR2 YYREEE (reference sequence). This CDR3 is CASSLRGGSDEQFF. The CDR3 DNA is TGTGCCAGCAGCCTAAGGGGGGGTAGCGATGAGCAGTTCTTC.

The sample holds many counts of this clone. The V and J genes are TRBV9 and TRBJ1-5; possible D gene TRBD1, 5 bases. From germline, CDR1 is SGDLS and CDR2 YYNGEE. The CDR3 extends over 16 amino acids. V was pared by 3 bases and J by 3 bases, with 16 bases between. CDR3 sequence: CASSEGRGADNQPQHF. The CDR3 nucleotides are TGTGCCAGCAGCGAGGGGAGGGGCGCGGACAATCAGCCCCAGCATTTT.

The rearrangement links TRBV20-1 to TRBJ2-1; 12 positions match TRBD2. V dropped 3 bases and J dropped 7; count of bases not matched to a gene: 10. CDR3 length: 16 amino acids. Germline loops: CDR1 DFQATT, CDR2 SNEGSKA (reference sequence). CDR3 in amino acids: CSASGASGRAGNEQFF. The DNA of the CDR3 is TGCAGTGCTAGTGGGGCTAGCGGGAGGGCCGGTAATGAGCAGTTCTTC.